This entry lists 4 T cell receptor beta chains sequenced from one sample in a study of breast tumors, draining lymph nodes, adjacent tissues. TCRdb re-derived calls from the multiplex PCR reads in MiXCR, one entry per CDR3 protein. The profile shows fewer than 300,000 distinct CDR3 sequences, about 34% of them singletons. The lymph nodes were axillary draining lymph nodes from breast cancer patients. Sequenced: axillary lymph node tissue. All receptors derive from a female donor with breast cancer. Some clones in this sample may be carry-over from other donors' samples.

The chain combines TRBV25-1 with TRBJ2-1; 7 bases are a match to TRBD2. Germline values: CDR1 MGHDK, CDR2 SYGVNS. The CDR3 covers 16 residues. V lost 4 bases, J lost 1 base, and 7 bases stayed unmatched. In nucleotides, the CDR3 is TGTGCCAGCAGTGCTATTGCGGGAGTGTCCTACAATGAGCAGTTCTTC. Amino acids: CASSAIAGVSYNEQFF.

This clonotype was seen at least ten times. The chain combines TRBV5-1 with TRBJ1-4, with 7 bases identical to TRBD1. V lost 4 bases, J lost 8 bases, and 8 bases stayed unmatched. This CDR3 region has 14 residues. From germline, CDR1 is SGHRS and CDR2 YFSETQ. The DNA for the CDR3 is TGCGCCAGCAGCCCGGAGGGGGCGCGAGAAAAACTGTTTTTT. It is translated as CASSPEGAREKLFF.

The chain employs TRBV25-1 and TRBJ1-2, with 8 bases fitting TRBD1. Germline V CDR1 and CDR2: MGHDK, SYGVNS. V shed 5 bases, J shed 2 bases, and the junction held 16 bases outside the gene matches. The CDR3 runs 18 residues. CDR3 sequence reads: CASSKALTGGTTNYGYTF. In nucleotides, the CDR3 is TGTGCCAGCAGTAAGGCGCTAACAGGGGGAACAACAAACTATGGCTACACCTTC.

This clonotype was detected many times. V usage is TRBV5-6 and J usage is TRBJ2-5; 7 bases match TRBD2. The CDR3 is made up of 15 amino acids. V lost 5 bases, J lost 1 base, and 8 bases stayed unmatched. From germline, CDR1 is SGHDT and CDR2 YYEEEE. CDR3 protein: CASSGRVAIQETQYF. For the CDR3, the DNA is TGTGCCAGCAGTGGGAGGGTAGCTATCCAAGAGACCCAGTACTTC.